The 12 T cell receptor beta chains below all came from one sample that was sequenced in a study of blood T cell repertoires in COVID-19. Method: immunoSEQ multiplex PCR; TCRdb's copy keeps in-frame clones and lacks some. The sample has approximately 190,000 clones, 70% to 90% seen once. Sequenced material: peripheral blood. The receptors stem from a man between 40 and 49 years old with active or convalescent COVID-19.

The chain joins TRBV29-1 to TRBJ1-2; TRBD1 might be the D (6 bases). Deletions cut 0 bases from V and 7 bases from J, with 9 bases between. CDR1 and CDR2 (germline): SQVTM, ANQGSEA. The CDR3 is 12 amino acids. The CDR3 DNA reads TGCAGCGTTGAAGATAACAGGGCTGGCTACACCTTC. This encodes CSVEDNRAGYTF.

As DNA, the CDR3 is TGCGCCAGCAGTGAATTCGGACACGTGAATCAGCCCCAGCATTTT. It translates to CASSEFGHVNQPQHF. This sequence joins TRBV10-2 and TRBJ1-5, with a weak D call TRBD1 (5 bases). The CDR3 is 15 residues long. The V and J ends lost 3 bases and 4 bases respectively, with 13 bases between them. Germline values: CDR1 WSHSY, CDR2 SAAADI.

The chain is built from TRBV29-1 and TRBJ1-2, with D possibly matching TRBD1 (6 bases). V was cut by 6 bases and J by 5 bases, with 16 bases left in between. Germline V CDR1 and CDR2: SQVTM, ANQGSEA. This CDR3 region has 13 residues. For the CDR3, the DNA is TGCAGCGTCTGGACAGAGTTAACTTATGGCTACACCTTC. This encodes CSVWTELTYGYTF. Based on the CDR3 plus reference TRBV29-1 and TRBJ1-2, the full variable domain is SAVISQKPSRDICQRGTSLTIQCQVDSQVTMMFWYRQQPGQSLTLIATANQGSEATYESGFVIDKFPISRPNLTFSTLTVSNMSPEDSSIYLCSVWTELTYGYTFGSGTRLTVV.

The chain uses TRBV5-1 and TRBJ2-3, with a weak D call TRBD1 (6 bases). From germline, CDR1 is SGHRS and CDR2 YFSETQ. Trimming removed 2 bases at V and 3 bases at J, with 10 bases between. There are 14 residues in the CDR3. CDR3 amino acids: CASSFQGRTDTQYF. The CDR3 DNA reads TGCGCCAGCAGCTTTCAGGGGAGAACAGATACGCAGTATTTT.

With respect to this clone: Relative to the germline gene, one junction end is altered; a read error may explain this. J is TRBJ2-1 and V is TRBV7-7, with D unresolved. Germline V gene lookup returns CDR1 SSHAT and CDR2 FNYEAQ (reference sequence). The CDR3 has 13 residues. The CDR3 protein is CASSPDTYNEQFF. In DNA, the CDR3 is TGTGCTAGCAGCCCTGACACCTACAATGAGCAGTTCTTC.

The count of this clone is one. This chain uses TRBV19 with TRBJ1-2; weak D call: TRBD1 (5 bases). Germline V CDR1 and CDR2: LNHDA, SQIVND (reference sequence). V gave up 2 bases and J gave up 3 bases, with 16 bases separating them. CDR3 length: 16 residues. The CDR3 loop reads CASSISAAGPYYGYTF. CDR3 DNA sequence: TGTGCCAGTAGTATAAGTGCGGCGGGGCCTTACTATGGCTACACCTTC.

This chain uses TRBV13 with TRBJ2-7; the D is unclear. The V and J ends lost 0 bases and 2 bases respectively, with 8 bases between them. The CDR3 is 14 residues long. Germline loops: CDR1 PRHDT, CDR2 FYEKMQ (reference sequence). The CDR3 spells CASSLGQTAYEQYF. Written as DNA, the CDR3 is TGTGCCAGCAGCTTAGGACAGACGGCCTACGAGCAGTACTTC.

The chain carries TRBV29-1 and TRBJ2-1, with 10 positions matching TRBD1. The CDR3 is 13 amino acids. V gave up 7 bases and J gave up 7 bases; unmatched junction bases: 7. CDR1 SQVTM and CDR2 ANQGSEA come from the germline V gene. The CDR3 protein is CSGTGGHLNEQFF. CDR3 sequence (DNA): TGCAGCGGGACAGGGGGACATTTAAATGAGCAGTTCTTC.

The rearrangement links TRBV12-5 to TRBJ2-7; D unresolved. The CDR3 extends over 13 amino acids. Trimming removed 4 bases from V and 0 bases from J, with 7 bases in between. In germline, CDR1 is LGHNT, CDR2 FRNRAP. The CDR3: CASGWASSYEQYF. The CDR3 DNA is TGTGCTAGTGGTTGGGCCAGCTCCTACGAGCAGTACTTC.

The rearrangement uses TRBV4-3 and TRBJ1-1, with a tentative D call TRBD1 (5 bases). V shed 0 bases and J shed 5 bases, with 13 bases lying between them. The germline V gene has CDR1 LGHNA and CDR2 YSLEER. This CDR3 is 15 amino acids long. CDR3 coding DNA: TGCGCCAGCAGCCAAGATTACGGGGGAAATACTGAAGCTTTCTTT. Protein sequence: CASSQDYGGNTEAFF.

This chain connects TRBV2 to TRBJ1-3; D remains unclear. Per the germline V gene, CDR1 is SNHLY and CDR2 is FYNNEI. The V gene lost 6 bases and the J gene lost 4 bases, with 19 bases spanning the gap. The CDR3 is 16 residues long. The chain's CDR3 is CASRKELSLVGNTIYF. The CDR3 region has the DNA TGTGCCAGCAGGAAGGAGTTATCCCTGGTCGGAAACACCATATATTTT.

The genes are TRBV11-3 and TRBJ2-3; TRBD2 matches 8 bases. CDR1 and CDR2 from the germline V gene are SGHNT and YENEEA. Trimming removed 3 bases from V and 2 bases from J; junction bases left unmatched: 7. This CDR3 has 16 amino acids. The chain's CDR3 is CASSLRAGGATDTQYF. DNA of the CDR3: TGTGCCAGCAGCTTGCGGGCGGGAGGTGCCACAGATACGCAGTATTTT.